Sequencing of this T cell receptor (beta chain) was carried out in a study of post-analysis software for immune sequencing data (dated by TCRdb to the mid-2010s). General notes on the study: Disease courses on record covered relapsing-remitting, secondary progressive and progressive-relapsing multiple sclerosis, though some patients had no subtype annotation. The multiple sclerosis patient repertoires were compared with ten to eleven previously published healthy control repertoires from donors aged about 6 to 25 years. A subset of samples was prepared in parallel using single-end sample barcoding, then pooled and co-amplified after Illumina adapter ligation.

To demonstrate the VDJtools post-analysis software, the study profiled TCR beta repertoires from the peripheral blood of 10 to 15 young patients with multiple sclerosis. The patients with multiple sclerosis were children and adolescents between about 6 and 17 years of age. Library construction relied on PCR. TCRdb shows the sequencer as Illumina HiSeq 2500. To reduce PCR and sequencing biases, unique molecular identifiers were built into the TCR beta cDNA libraries. Per 1 to 10 million input T cells, roughly 500,000 cDNA molecules were obtained, such that each molecule approximated one T cell. The patient libraries were prepared and sequenced with the same protocol used for the earlier healthy control dataset. Samples belonging to the same batch were prepared together, multiplexed and sequenced on a shared HiSeq lane. From the authors' description of their analysis: Raw barcoded reads were processed with MIGEC, and single-read molecular identifier groups were discarded before consensus assembly and CDR3 extraction. Clonotype tables were post-analysed with VDJtools, normalizing diversity by down-sampling all datasets to the smallest sample size. Repertoire overlap clustering matched CDR3 amino acid but not nucleotide sequences to correct batch-related cross-sample contamination. TCRdb applied fastp at Q25 and MiXCR to the public reads, then kept only in-frame beta chains. Duplicate CDR3 protein sequences are folded into a single record with the most common DNA and genes. TCRdb, not the authors, supplied the V and J calls. In all, the sample holds hundreds of thousands of distinct CDR3 sequences, and around a third of those were seen once. The biggest ten clones account for around 15% of the sample.

The V end loses 2 bases and the J end loses 3 bases, and a stretch of 14 bases separates them. CDR1 and CDR2 are drawn from the germline V gene: SGDLS, YYNGEE. The CDR3 has 15 amino acids, counting the end cysteine and phenylalanine. Only CDR3 DNA remains: 45 bases, in frame from the first base. The study at large found these results: Multiple sclerosis patients had significantly lower normalized Chao1 diversity than controls, a result that suggests substantial peripheral T-cell clonal expansion. The multiple sclerosis patient group was slightly younger than the control group. Direct clustering with F measure revealed strong co-clustering of samples prepared in the same batch, which led to a batch-effect correction. Significantly higher frequencies in patients than in controls were found for roughly 5 TRBV segments, including TRBV5-6, TRBV5-1 and TRBV20-1.

As concerns this clonotype: The target of this receptor is not known. Qualities for individual bases were not recorded, and no much larger clone is one base off.

The V gene is TRBV9 and the J gene is TRBJ1-2; the D region possibly corresponds to TRBD1 (5 bases align). This receptor was obtained from a girl under 18 with multiple sclerosis. The sequenced material came from blood. CDR3 region: CASSVLERGDYGYTF. The sequence in DNA is TGTGCCAGCAGCGTCCTGGAGCGGGGGGACTATGGCTACACCTTC.